The sequence of this TCR beta chain was determined in a study of Ad26.COV2.S vaccination and SARS-CoV-2 variants. CDR1 and CDR2 (germline): KGHSH, LQKENI. Trimming took off 0 bases at V and 1 base at J, with 6 bases between the two ends. The CDR3 runs to 14 residues. TCRdb keeps only in-frame clones here, not all; method: immunoSEQ multiplex PCR. The sample contains fewer than 900,000 clones, more than 70% of which appear only once. Treatment reported: roughly 20 received Ad26.COV2.S at low or high dose, single or two shots; about 5 received placebo; per-sample allocation not given. Vaccine and placebo recipients were sampled on day 63 after the first injection. This clone was observed a few times.

The rearrangement joins TRBV18 to TRBJ2-5; no firm D call. The sequences come from peripheral blood, collected in a trial of Ad26.COV2.S vaccine versus placebo. This receptor was identified in a person between 18 and 65 years old who received the Ad26.COV2.S COVID-19 vaccine or a placebo. As DNA, the CDR3 is TGTGCCAGCTCACCACCAATGCGCCAAGAGACCCAGTACTTC. It specifies CASSPPMRQETQYF.